These T cell receptor beta chains were read from a single sample in a study of cytomegalovirus exposure and HLA in healthy donors. Sequencing was performed with immunoSEQ multiplex PCR; in TCRdb, only in-frame clones are kept and a portion is missing. The table records 170,000 or so clones, approximately 80% of them present only once. Sequencing used PBMCs. All receptors derive from a woman between 45 and 65 years old in good health and CMV-seronegative. Both conserved end residues are part of each CDR3. Fields, in order: D gene, J gene, V gene, clone size, CDR3 DNA, CDR3 protein. D genes are given only for firm matches. Clone size is not always given. Where it is, it says once, few, many or a class for expanded clones.

D: TRBD2
J: TRBJ2-5
V: TRBV5-5
size: .
DNA: TGTGCCAGCAGCTTTGGGAGGGTCCAAGAGACCCAGTACTTC
CDR3: CASSFGRVQETQYF

D: TRBD2
J: TRBJ2-3
V: TRBV7-9
size: .
DNA: TGTGCCAGCAGCTTGGGCAGCGGGGGATCTATGGATACGCAGTATTTT
CDR3: CASSLGSGGSMDTQYF

D: TRBD2
J: TRBJ2-1
V: TRBV6-1
size: .
DNA: TGTGCCAGCATTCGAGCGGGGTCATACAATGAGCAGTTCTTC
CDR3: CASIRAGSYNEQFF

D: TRBD1
J: TRBJ1-3
V: TRBV28
size: .
DNA: TGTGCCAGCAGTGCCGGGACAGGGTGGTCTAGGGCAAACACCATATATTTT
CDR3: CASSAGTGWSRANTIYF

D: .
J: TRBJ1-1
V: TRBV28
size: .
DNA: TGTGCCAGCAGTCTCCGGGGAGAGGGCACTGAAGCTTTCTTT
CDR3: CASSLRGEGTEAFF

D: TRBD1
J: TRBJ2-5
V: TRBV6-1
size: .
DNA: TGTGCCAGCAGCGGGGACAGGGGGCTTGAGACCCAGTACTTC
CDR3: CASSGDRGLETQYF

D: .
J: TRBJ1-1
V: TRBV5-4
size: .
DNA: TGTGCCAGCAGCTTTGGAAGGGACACCGGAGGCACTGAAGCTTTCTTT
CDR3: CASSFGRDTGGTEAFF

D: TRBD2
J: TRBJ2-1
V: TRBV5-1
size: .
DNA: TGCGCCAGCAGCTTGTCCGGGAGCGGGGGTGAGCAGTTCTTC
CDR3: CASSLSGSGGEQFF

D: .
J: TRBJ2-1
V: TRBV28
size: few
DNA: TGTGCCAGCGGCGGGACAGCCTACAATGAGCAGTTCTTC
CDR3: CASGGTAYNEQFF

D: .
J: TRBJ1-1
V: TRBV2
size: .
DNA: TGTGCCAGCAGCCTCGGGGGGGATTACACTGAAGCTTTCTTT
CDR3: CASSLGGDYTEAFF

D: TRBD1
J: TRBJ1-6
V: TRBV5-4
size: .
DNA: TGTGCCAGCAGACGACAGGGGGAACTTAATTCACCCCTCCACTTT
CDR3: CASRRQGELNSPLHF

D: .
J: TRBJ1-4
V: TRBV5-6
size: few
DNA: TGTGCCAGCAGCTTCTTCACAAATGAAAAACTGTTTTTT
CDR3: CASSFFTNEKLFF

D: .
J: TRBJ2-3
V: TRBV4-1
size: .
DNA: TGCGCCAGCAGCCAGTACACAGATACGCAGTATTTT
CDR3: CASSQYTDTQYF

D: TRBD2
J: TRBJ2-3
V: TRBV10-3
size: .
DNA: TGTGCCATCAGTCTCCGACTAGCGGGGGATGGTAGCACAGATACGCAGTATTTT
CDR3: CAISLRLAGDGSTDTQYF

D: TRBD1
J: TRBJ2-5
V: TRBV7-9
size: .
DNA: TGTGCCAGCAGCGTCCGGGACAGTCAAGAGACCCAGTACTTC
CDR3: CASSVRDSQETQYF

D: TRBD2
J: TRBJ2-2
V: TRBV9
size: .
DNA: TGTGCCAGCAGCGGACGGACTAGCGTGAACACCGGGGAGCTGTTTTTT
CDR3: CASSGRTSVNTGELFF

D: TRBD1
J: TRBJ2-5
V: TRBV5-4
size: .
DNA: TGTGCCAGCAGCCGCGACAGGGGATTTGGGTCCCAGTACTTC
CDR3: CASSRDRGFGSQYF

D: .
J: TRBJ2-1
V: TRBV7-8
size: .
DNA: TGTGCCAGCAGCCCCCGTGGCGGGTTCTACAATGAGCAGTTCTTC
CDR3: CASSPRGGFYNEQFF

D: TRBD2
J: TRBJ2-1
V: TRBV29-1
size: .
DNA: TGCAGCGTTGGAAGCGGGGGGGCATTCAATGAGCAGTTCTTC
CDR3: CSVGSGGAFNEQFF

D: TRBD1
J: TRBJ2-4
V: TRBV18
size: .
DNA: TGTGCCAGCTCACCACCACAGGGGATTACCATTCAGTACTTC
CDR3: CASSPPQGITIQYF

D: .
J: TRBJ2-2
V: TRBV28
size: .
DNA: TGTGCCAGCAGTTCCGGCACCGGGGAGCTGTTTTTT
CDR3: CASSSGTGELFF

D: TRBD2
J: TRBJ2-3
V: TRBV19
size: .
DNA: TGTGCCAGTAGTATCCAGAGCGGGGGGCCAGGAGATACGCAGTATTTT
CDR3: CASSIQSGGPGDTQYF

D: TRBD1
J: TRBJ2-1
V: TRBV5-6
size: few
DNA: TGTGCCAGCAGCTTGGGGACAGGGGGAGGCTATGAGCAGTTCTTC
CDR3: CASSLGTGGGYEQFF

D: .
J: TRBJ2-1
V: TRBV7-6
size: .
DNA: TGTGCCAGCAGCCTAGTCGGGGAGCGTGTCGACAATGAGCAGTTCTTC
CDR3: CASSLVGERVDNEQFF

D: .
J: TRBJ2-7
V: TRBV4-3
size: .
DNA: TGCGCCAGCAGCCAAAAATCCGGCGCGGGAAGATATTCCTACGAGCAGTACTTC
CDR3: CASSQKSGAGRYSYEQYF

D: TRBD1
J: TRBJ1-1
V: TRBV5-1
size: .
DNA: TGCGCCAGCAAGACAGGGTTGAACACTGAAGCTTTCTTT
CDR3: CASKTGLNTEAFF

D: TRBD1
J: TRBJ1-2
V: TRBV28
size: .
DNA: TGTGCCAGCAGTTCACAGGGGGCTGATGGCTACACCTTC
CDR3: CASSSQGADGYTF

D: .
J: TRBJ2-1
V: TRBV7-2
size: .
DNA: TGTGCCAGCAGCTTATTGGGAGTCAATGAGCAGTTCTTC
CDR3: CASSLLGVNEQFF

D: .
J: TRBJ1-2
V: TRBV5-1
size: .
DNA: TGCGCCAGCAGCCCCGGGGCAGGGGATGATGGCTACACCTTC
CDR3: CASSPGAGDDGYTF

D: .
J: TRBJ1-2
V: TRBV20-1
size: .
DNA: TGCAGTGCTAGAGATAAGAGTGGCTACACCTTC
CDR3: CSARDKSGYTF

D: .
J: TRBJ2-7
V: TRBV7-2
size: few
DNA: TGTGCCAGCAGCTTATTTCTCGAGCAGTACTTC
CDR3: CASSLFLEQYF

D: TRBD2
J: TRBJ2-5
V: TRBV14
size: .
DNA: TGTGCCAGCAGCCAAGTAGCGGGGCGGACCCAGTACTTC
CDR3: CASSQVAGRTQYF

D: .
J: TRBJ2-2
V: TRBV11-3
size: .
DNA: TGTGCCAGCAGCATGGGGAGTCGGATTCGGGACACCGGGGAGCTGTTTTTT
CDR3: CASSMGSRIRDTGELFF

D: TRBD1
J: TRBJ1-1
V: TRBV27
size: .
DNA: TGTGCCAGCAGTCCAAGGACAGGGGGGTTAGACACTGAAGCTTTCTTT
CDR3: CASSPRTGGLDTEAFF

D: TRBD2
J: TRBJ2-3
V: TRBV7-3
size: .
DNA: TGTGCCAGCAGCCCGGGGACTAGCGGGAGCTTGGAGTATTTT
CDR3: CASSPGTSGSLEYF

D: TRBD2
J: TRBJ2-7
V: TRBV7-8
size: once
DNA: TGTGCCAGCAGCTTACTTACTAGCGACGAGCAGTACTTC
CDR3: CASSLLTSDEQYF

D: TRBD2
J: TRBJ2-3
V: TRBV29-1
size: .
DNA: TGCAGCGCCGGGGCTAGCGGGGGGGTTATTTCCACAGATACGCAGTATTTT
CDR3: CSAGASGGVISTDTQYF

D: .
J: TRBJ2-2
V: TRBV4-1
size: .
DNA: TGCGCCAGCAGCCAGGCCCCTCACACCGGGGAGCTGTTTTTT
CDR3: CASSQAPHTGELFF

D: TRBD1
J: TRBJ2-5
V: TRBV27
size: few
DNA: TGTGCCAGCAGAAGGGGGCTTCAAGAGACCCAGTACTTC
CDR3: CASRRGLQETQYF

D: .
J: TRBJ2-1
V: TRBV5-4
size: .
DNA: TGTGCCAGCAGCTTACCCATATACAGGAGCCATAACAATGAGCAGTTCTTC
CDR3: CASSLPIYRSHNNEQFF

D: .
J: TRBJ2-7
V: TRBV28
size: .
DNA: TGTGCCAGCAGCCCCTTGGTTGGACAAGTCTACGAGCAGTACTTC
CDR3: CASSPLVGQVYEQYF

D: TRBD1
J: TRBJ1-4
V: TRBV4-1
size: .
DNA: TGCGCCAGCAGCCAACCGAGGCCCGGGACAGGGCTTGTTTTTCTGTTTTTT
CDR3: CASSQPRPGTGLVFLFF

D: .
J: TRBJ1-6
V: TRBV6-1
size: few
DNA: TGTGCCAGCAGTGAACTGCTAAGAGTCTATAATTCACCCCTCCACTTT
CDR3: CASSELLRVYNSPLHF

D: .
J: TRBJ2-7
V: TRBV7-9
size: .
DNA: TGTGCCAGCAGCTCCTATGTCTACGAGCAGTACTTC
CDR3: CASSSYVYEQYF

D: TRBD2
J: TRBJ2-1
V: TRBV5-8
size: few
DNA: TGTGCCAGCAGCCGCGGGACTAGCGGATACAATGAGCAGTTCTTC
CDR3: CASSRGTSGYNEQFF

D: TRBD1
J: TRBJ2-6
V: TRBV28
size: .
DNA: TGTGCCAGCAGTGGGACAGTTGGGGCCAACGTCCTGACTTTC
CDR3: CASSGTVGANVLTF

D: .
J: TRBJ2-5
V: TRBV5-1
size: .
DNA: TGCGCCAGCAGCTTTTTTAGGGACTTTGGGGAGACCCAGTACTTC
CDR3: CASSFFRDFGETQYF

D: .
J: TRBJ2-7
V: TRBV7-9
size: .
DNA: TGTGCCAGCAGCTTAAGACAGTCAAACGAGCAGTACTTC
CDR3: CASSLRQSNEQYF

D: .
J: TRBJ2-5
V: TRBV18
size: .
DNA: TGTGCCAGCTCCAGGGGGGCTAGCGGGCAAGAGACCCAGTACTTC
CDR3: CASSRGASGQETQYF

D: TRBD1
J: TRBJ2-1
V: TRBV7-8
size: .
DNA: TGTGCCAGCAGCGCCAATCCGGGACAGGGTCCCTATGAGCAGTTCTTC
CDR3: CASSANPGQGPYEQFF

D: TRBD2
J: TRBJ2-2
V: TRBV10-3
size: few
DNA: TGTGCCATCAGTAGACAGGCGCTAGCGGGGCCTAACACCGGGGAGCTGTTTTTT
CDR3: CAISRQALAGPNTGELFF

D: .
J: TRBJ2-5
V: TRBV6-5
size: few
DNA: TGTGCCAGCAGCCAGCTGGGGAGACAAGAGACCCAGTACTTC
CDR3: CASSQLGRQETQYF

D: .
J: TRBJ1-3
V: TRBV9
size: .
DNA: TGTGCCAGCAGCGTCGGTACGGGCACCATATATTTT
CDR3: CASSVGTGTIYF

D: TRBD2
J: TRBJ2-1
V: TRBV5-4
size: few
DNA: TGTGCCAGCAGCCGGACTAGCGGGGGGTACTCCTACAATGAGCAGTTCTTC
CDR3: CASSRTSGGYSYNEQFF

D: .
J: TRBJ1-2
V: TRBV29-1
size: .
DNA: TGCAGCGTCGGCCAGGAGGGTGGCCGGTCATGTACCTTC
CDR3: CSVGQEGGRSCTF

D: TRBD2
J: TRBJ2-3
V: TRBV28
size: .
DNA: TGTGCCAGCCGGGGTCCCAGGACTAGCGCTCCCACAGATACGCAGTATTTT
CDR3: CASRGPRTSAPTDTQYF